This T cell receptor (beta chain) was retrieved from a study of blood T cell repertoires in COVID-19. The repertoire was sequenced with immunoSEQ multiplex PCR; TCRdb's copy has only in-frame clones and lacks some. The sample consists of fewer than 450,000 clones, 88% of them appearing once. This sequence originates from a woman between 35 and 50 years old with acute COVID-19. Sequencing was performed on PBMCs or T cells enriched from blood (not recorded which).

The CDR3 spells CATAGLAGDSYEQYF. The CDR3, as DNA: TGTGCCACCGCGGGACTAGCGGGGGACTCATACGAGCAGTACTTC. The V and J genes are TRBV10-3 and TRBJ2-7; the match to TRBD2 covers 14 bases. This CDR3 is 15 amino acids long. The V gene's germline CDR1 is ENHRY and CDR2 SYGVKD. Unmatched junction bases numbered 9, after V lost 10 bases and J lost 4 bases.